A selection of T cell receptor beta chains follows, all from one sample in a study of blood T cell repertoires in COVID-19. Sequencing used immunoSEQ multiplex PCR; TCRdb keeps in-frame clones, though not all of them. Of about 140,000 clones listed, approximately 90% are singletons. Material: PBMCs or T cells enriched from blood (not recorded which). The receptors derive from a man aged 50-59 years who had recovered from COVID-19. The conserved cysteine and the conserved F or W are not part of the CDR3 here.

v_gene | CDR3aa
TRBV5-6 | ASSLIAGGPDTQY
TRBV6-4 | ASSSGQSTGELF
TRBV28 | ASSSLGARETQY
TRBV5-1 | ASSPTTTDTGELF
TRBV19 | ASSLRPGTASYNEQF
TRBV4-1 | ASSRTLGGSGNEKLF
TRBV7-9 | ASRNTGSGANVLT
TRBV3-1/TRBV3-2 | ASSQDRSSIFRGTGDYGYT
TRBV19 | ASSIRDRGGPQH
TRBV19 | ASSTRNDRGRAF
TRBV9 | ASSVATGWPIYGYT
TRBV5-6 | ASSLGTAFPNTEAF
TRBV5-1 | ASSSRTGTTNNEQF
TRBV6-2/TRBV6-3 | ASSWDSRNQPQH
TRBV28 | ASSFGQAANQPQH
TRBV30 | AWSSQTGDQPQH
TRBV5-1 | ASNRDRGDTEAF
TRBV5-1 | ASSLMGASNQPQH
TRBV7-3 | ASSRTPVAPTEAF
TRBV7-2 | ASSRTGGTGELF
TRBV30 | AWSRGLVGPQH
TRBV19 | ASMWERQPNYGYT
TRBV5-1 | ASSLAPSGNGEQF
TRBV6-5 | ASRDNLVSNQPQH
TRBV23-1 | ASNQGSGGSPLH
TRBV5-1 | ASSSLGSNYGYT
TRBV6-4 | ASSDGVDSGNTIY
TRBV19 | ASSITGAVYEQY
TRBV29-1 | SAIARGPDNYGYT
TRBV7-3 | ASSLGTSGGEQF
TRBV19 | ASRERTALYEQY
TRBV7-2 | ASSARQSGANVLT
TRBV9 | ASSVDRGGTDTQY
TRBV6-4 | AVQGPLGNQPQH
TRBV11-2 | ASSLAVTGELF
TRBV6-1 | ASSEGTGFATEAF
TRBV24-1 | ATSELGQGDTGELF
TRBV12-3/TRBV12-4 | ASSVRDRGGLF
TRBV29-1 | SVAGTLNTEAF
TRBV7-2 | ASSADRGQHQPQH
TRBV19 | ASSLWTGLGYT
TRBV27 | ASSSVFEGFTEAF
TRBV24-1 | ATSGSYLETQY
TRBV3-1/TRBV3-2 | ASSQDRGRSGYT
TRBV30 | AGEGGLAVPNEQF
TRBV7-2 | ASRSTGTLAPLH
TRBV7-2 | ASSLNRGPYEQY
TRBV10-2 | ASSDRHSGNTIY
TRBV7-2 | ASSSGGGGRTKNIQY
TRBV5-4 | ASSLVAGNGYT
TRBV30 | AWSGGINQPQH
TRBV19 | ASLRSPQNNYGYT
TRBV15 | ATSRDRASGRRETQY